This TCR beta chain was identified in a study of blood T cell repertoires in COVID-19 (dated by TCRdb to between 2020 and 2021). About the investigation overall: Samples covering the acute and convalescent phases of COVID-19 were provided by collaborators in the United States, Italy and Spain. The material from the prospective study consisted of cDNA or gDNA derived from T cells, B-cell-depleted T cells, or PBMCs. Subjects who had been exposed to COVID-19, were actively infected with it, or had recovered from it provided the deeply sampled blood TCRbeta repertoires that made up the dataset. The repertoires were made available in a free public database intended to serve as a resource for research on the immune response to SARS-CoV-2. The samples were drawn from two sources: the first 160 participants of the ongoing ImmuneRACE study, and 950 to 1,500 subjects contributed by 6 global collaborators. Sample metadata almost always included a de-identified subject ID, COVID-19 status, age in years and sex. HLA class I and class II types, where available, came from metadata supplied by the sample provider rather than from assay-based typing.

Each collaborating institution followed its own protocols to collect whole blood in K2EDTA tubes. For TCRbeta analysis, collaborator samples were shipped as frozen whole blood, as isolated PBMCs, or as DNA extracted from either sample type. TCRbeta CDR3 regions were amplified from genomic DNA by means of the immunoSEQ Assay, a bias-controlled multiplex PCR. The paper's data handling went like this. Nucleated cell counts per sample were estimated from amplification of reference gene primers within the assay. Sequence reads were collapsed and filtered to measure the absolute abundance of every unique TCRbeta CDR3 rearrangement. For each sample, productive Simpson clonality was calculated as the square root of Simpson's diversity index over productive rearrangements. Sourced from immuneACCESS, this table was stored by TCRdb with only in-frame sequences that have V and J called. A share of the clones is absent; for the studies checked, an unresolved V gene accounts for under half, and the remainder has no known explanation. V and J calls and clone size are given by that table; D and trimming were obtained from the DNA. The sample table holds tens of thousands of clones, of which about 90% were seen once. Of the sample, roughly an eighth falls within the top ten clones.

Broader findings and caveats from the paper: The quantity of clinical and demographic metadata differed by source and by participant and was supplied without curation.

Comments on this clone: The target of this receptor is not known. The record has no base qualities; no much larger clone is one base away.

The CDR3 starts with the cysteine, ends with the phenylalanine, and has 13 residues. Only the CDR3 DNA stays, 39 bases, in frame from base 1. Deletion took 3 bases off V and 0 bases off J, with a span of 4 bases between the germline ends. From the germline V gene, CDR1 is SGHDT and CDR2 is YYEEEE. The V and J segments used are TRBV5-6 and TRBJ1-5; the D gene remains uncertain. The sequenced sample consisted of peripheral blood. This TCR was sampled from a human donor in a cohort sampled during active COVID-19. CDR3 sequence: CASSYRSNQPQHF. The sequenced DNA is TGTGCCAGCAGCTATCGTAGCAATCAGCCCCAGCATTTT. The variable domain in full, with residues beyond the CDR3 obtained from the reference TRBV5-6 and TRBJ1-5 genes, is DAGVTQSPTHLIKTRGQQVTLRCSPKSGHDTVSWYQQALGQGPQFIFQYYEEEERQRGNFPDRFSGHQFPNYSSELNVNALLLGDSALYLCASSYRSNQPQHFGDGTRLSIL.